Listed below are T cell receptor beta chains from one sample, sequenced in a study of T cells after yellow fever vaccination. In TCRdb, the 5' RACE reads were re-called with MiXCR into one record per CDR3 protein. The table includes around 310,000 distinct CDR3 sequences, approximately 4.2% detected once. The material was PBMCs, obtained 5 days after the yellow fever booster vaccination. The source is a man aged 18 to 35 who received the YFV17D yellow fever vaccine. CDR3s include the opening cysteine and the closing phenylalanine or tryptophan. A D gene is named only where the DNA matches it firmly. Clone size, where shown, is once, few, many, or a class for clones that have expanded.

V gene	CDR3 length	clone size	J gene	D gene	CDR3 protein	CDR3 DNA
TRBV10-3	15	NA	TRBJ2-2	NA	CAIRGGQTNTGELFF	TGTGCCATCAGGGGGGGACAGACGAACACCGGGGAGCTGTTTTTT
TRBV7-2	17	many	TRBJ2-1	NA	CASRLSGSVGGYNEQFF	TGTGCCAGCCGACTATCTGGCTCCGTTGGCGGATACAATGAGCAGTTCTTC
TRBV20-1	15	few	TRBJ2-5	TRBD1	CSARDRTGGAETQYF	TGCAGTGCTAGAGATAGGACAGGGGGCGCGGAGACCCAGTACTTC
TRBV27	16	many	TRBJ2-1	TRBD2	CASSSPRTSGYNEQFF	TGTGCCAGCAGTTCCCCGAGGACTAGCGGTTACAATGAGCAGTTCTTC
TRBV7-6	11	many	TRBJ1-1	NA	CASSLITEAFF	TGTGCCAGCAGCTTAATAACTGAAGCTTTCTTT
TRBV6-5	16	NA	TRBJ2-1	NA	CASSPAAWGGANEQFF	TGTGCCAGCAGCCCGGCCGCTTGGGGAGGAGCCAATGAGCAGTTCTTC
TRBV7-9	14	few	TRBJ2-3	TRBD2	CASGRSGGQDTQYF	TGTGCCAGCGGCCGATCGGGGGGGCAAGATACGCAGTATTTT
TRBV27	15	many	TRBJ1-2	NA	CASSLHFGGIYGYTF	TGTGCCAGCAGTTTACACTTTGGGGGTATCTATGGCTACACCTTC
TRBV11-2	13	few	TRBJ2-7	TRBD1	CASSSTGTAEQYF	TGTGCCAGCAGCTCTACCGGGACAGCAGAGCAGTACTTC
TRBV5-5	15	many	TRBJ1-4	TRBD1	CASSVYRGQNEKLFF	TGTGCCAGCAGCGTATACAGGGGGCAAAATGAAAAACTGTTTTTT
TRBV29-1	15	NA	TRBJ2-2	TRBD1	CSVRQGGSNTGELFF	TGCAGCGTTAGACAGGGGGGATCGAACACCGGGGAGCTGTTTTTT
TRBV7-3	15	many	TRBJ2-3	TRBD1	CASSLGQGASDTQYF	TGTGCCAGCAGCCTCGGACAGGGTGCGTCAGATACGCAGTATTTT
TRBV9	15	few	TRBJ2-5	NA	CASSVGGVFQETQYF	TGTGCCAGCAGCGTAGGGGGAGTGTTTCAAGAGACCCAGTACTTC
TRBV12-3/TRBV12-4	15	NA	TRBJ1-6	NA	CASSLGGPVNSPLHF	TGTGCCAGCAGTTTGGGGGGCCCGGTGAATTCACCCCTCCACTTT
TRBV20-1	13	few	TRBJ1-2	NA	CSASPGWTYGYTF	TGCAGTGCTTCCCCTGGTTGGACCTATGGCTACACCTTC
TRBV6-6	16	many	TRBJ2-7	TRBD1	CASSRTGVKEDHEQYF	TGTGCCAGCAGTCGGACAGGGGTCAAGGAGGACCACGAGCAGTACTTC
TRBV11-2	14	many	TRBJ2-3	NA	CASSRLIYGDTQYF	TGTGCCAGCAGCCGCCTCATCTATGGAGATACGCAGTATTTT
TRBV13	15	NA	TRBJ2-1	TRBD1	CASSQKTGGGNEQFF	TGTGCCAGCAGCCAGAAGACAGGGGGCGGGAATGAGCAGTTCTTC
TRBV6-6	15	NA	TRBJ1-6	NA	CASSLGRRLNSPLHF	TGTGCCAGCAGTTTGGGTAGGAGACTGAATTCACCCCTCCACTTT
TRBV15	16	NA	TRBJ2-7	TRBD2	CATSRDRAGGVYEQYF	TGTGCCACCAGCAGAGATAGGGCGGGGGGGGTCTACGAGCAGTACTTC
TRBV5-1	16	NA	TRBJ1-6	TRBD1	CASSPGRTGNNSPLHF	TGCGCCAGCAGTCCCGGAAGGACAGGGAATAATTCACCCCTCCACTTT
TRBV7-9	15	many	TRBJ1-5	NA	CASSSGKGGDQPQHF	TGTGCCAGCAGCTCCGGGAAGGGGGGGGATCAGCCCCAGCATTTT
TRBV21-1	18	few	TRBJ2-2	NA	CASSGPGLASFRAGELFF	TGTGCCAGCAGCGGACCGGGACTCGCCTCTTTTAGGGCCGGGGAGCTGTTTTTT
TRBV7-8	14	many	TRBJ2-5	NA	CASSLGSNQETQYF	TGTGCCAGCAGCTTAGGGTCGAACCAAGAGACCCAGTACTTC
TRBV4-3	15	few	TRBJ2-1	TRBD2	CASSVLAGVYNEQFF	TGCGCCAGCAGCGTTCTAGCGGGGGTCTACAATGAGCAGTTCTTC
TRBV19	14	few	TRBJ2-7	TRBD1	CASSRGQDAYEQYF	TGTGCCAGTAGTAGGGGACAGGACGCCTACGAGCAGTACTTC
TRBV5-1	16	NA	TRBJ1-1	TRBD1	CASSLGSGTGNTEAFF	TGCGCCAGCAGCTTGGGTTCGGGGACAGGGAACACTGAAGCTTTCTTT
TRBV20-1	13	many	TRBJ1-4	TRBD1	CSAGTGGDEKLFF	TGCAGTGCTGGGACAGGAGGAGACGAAAAACTGTTTTTT
TRBV12-3/TRBV12-4	15	few	TRBJ1-3	NA	CASTKQAYGGNTIYF	TGTGCCAGCACTAAACAGGCGTACGGTGGAAACACCATATATTTT
TRBV9	14	many	TRBJ2-3	NA	CASSVGTTPDTQYF	TGTGCCAGCAGCGTTGGGACGACCCCGGATACGCAGTATTTT
TRBV19	14	few	TRBJ1-1	TRBD1	CASREPTDREEAFF	TGTGCCAGTAGAGAACCTACTGACAGGGAAGAAGCTTTCTTT
TRBV5-1	14	few	TRBJ1-2	NA	CASSLDGTADGYTF	TGCGCCAGCAGCTTGGACGGGACGGCTGATGGCTACACCTTC
TRBV11-2	16	few	TRBJ2-3	NA	CASSYRGGSGTDTQYF	TGTGCCAGCAGCTATAGAGGGGGGTCGGGCACAGATACGCAGTATTTT
TRBV5-1	17	few	TRBJ1-4	NA	CASSLGVALATNEKLFF	TGCGCCAGCAGCTTGGGTGTCGCCCTTGCAACTAATGAAAAACTGTTTTTT
TRBV28	12	NA	TRBJ2-1	NA	CASRPPRGEQFF	TGTGCCAGCAGACCCCCCCGTGGTGAGCAGTTCTTC
TRBV20-1	14	NA	TRBJ1-1	TRBD1	CSAIYRQGNTEAFF	TGCAGTGCTATATATCGACAGGGGAACACTGAAGCTTTCTTT
TRBV6-1	14	NA	TRBJ2-1	NA	CASSLSGTRNEQFF	TGTGCCAGCAGTCTTTCCGGGACTCGCAATGAGCAGTTCTTC
TRBV6-5	15	few	TRBJ1-5	NA	CASSSQGYSNQPQHF	TGTGCCAGCAGCTCTCAAGGATATAGCAATCAGCCCCAGCATTTT
TRBV7-7	13	many	TRBJ2-5	NA	CASSLGEKETQYF	TGTGCCAGCAGCTTAGGAGAAAAGGAGACCCAGTACTTC
TRBV5-1	16	NA	TRBJ2-3	TRBD2	CASSRPGLALKDTQYF	TGCGCCAGCAGCCGTCCGGGACTAGCGTTAAAAGATACGCAGTATTTT
TRBV18	13	NA	TRBJ2-3	NA	CASSPIGTDTQYF	TGTGCCAGCTCACCAATCGGCACAGATACGCAGTATTTT
TRBV18	15	NA	TRBJ1-2	NA	CASSPRADWDYGYTF	TGTGCCAGCTCACCACGGGCCGATTGGGACTATGGCTACACCTTC
TRBV2	13	NA	TRBJ1-1	NA	CASIRSEESKAFF	TGTGCCAGCATTCGGTCGGAGGAAAGTAAAGCTTTCTTT